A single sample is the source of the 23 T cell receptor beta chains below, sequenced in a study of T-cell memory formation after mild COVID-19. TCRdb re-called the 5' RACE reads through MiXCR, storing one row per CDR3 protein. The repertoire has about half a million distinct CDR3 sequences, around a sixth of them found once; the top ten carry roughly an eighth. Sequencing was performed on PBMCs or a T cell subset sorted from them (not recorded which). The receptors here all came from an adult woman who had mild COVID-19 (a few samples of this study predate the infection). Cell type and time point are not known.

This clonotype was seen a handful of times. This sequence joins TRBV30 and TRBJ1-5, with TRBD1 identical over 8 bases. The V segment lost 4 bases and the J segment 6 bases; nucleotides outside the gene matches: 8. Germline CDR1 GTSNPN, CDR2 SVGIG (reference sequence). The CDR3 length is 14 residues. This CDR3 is CAWTRYRGSQPQHF. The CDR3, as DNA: TGTGCCTGGACTCGTTACAGGGGGAGTCAGCCCCAGCATTTT.

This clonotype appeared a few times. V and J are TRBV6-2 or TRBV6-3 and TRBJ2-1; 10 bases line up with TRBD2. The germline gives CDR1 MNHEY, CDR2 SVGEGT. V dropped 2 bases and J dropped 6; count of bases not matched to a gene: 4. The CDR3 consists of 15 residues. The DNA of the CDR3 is TGTGCCAGCAGTTACGTAAGCGGGAGGGCCAATGAGCAGTTCTTC. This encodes CASSYVSGRANEQFF.

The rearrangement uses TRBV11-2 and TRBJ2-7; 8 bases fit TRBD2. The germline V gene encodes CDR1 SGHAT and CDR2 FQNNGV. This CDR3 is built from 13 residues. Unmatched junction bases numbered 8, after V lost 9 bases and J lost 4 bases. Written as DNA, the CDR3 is TGTGCCAGTTCCGACGGGAGGGGATACGAGCAGTACTTC. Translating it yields CASSDGRGYEQYF.

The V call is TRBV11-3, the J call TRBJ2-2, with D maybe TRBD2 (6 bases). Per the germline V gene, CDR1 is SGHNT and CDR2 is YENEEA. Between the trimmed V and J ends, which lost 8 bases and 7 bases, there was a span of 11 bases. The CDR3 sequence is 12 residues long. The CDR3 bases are TGTGCCAGCGCAATCGGGGGCGGGGAGCTGTTTTTT. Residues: CASAIGGGELFF.

CDR3 coding DNA: TGTGCCAGCAGCACCAAATTTGGGGCGGTCGACACCGGGGAGCTGTTTTTT. This codes for CASSTKFGAVDTGELFF. The chain combines TRBV9 with TRBJ2-2; D is possibly TRBD1 (5 bases). Germline lookup yields CDR1 SGDLS and CDR2 YYNGEE. The CDR3 spans 17 residues. V was trimmed by 4 bases and J by 3 bases, leaving 19 bases between them.

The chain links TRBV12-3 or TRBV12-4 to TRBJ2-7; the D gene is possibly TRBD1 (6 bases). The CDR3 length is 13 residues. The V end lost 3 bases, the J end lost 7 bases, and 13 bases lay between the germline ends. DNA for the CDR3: TGTGCCAGCAGTTTGGGGGCAGTGAGGGAGCAGTACTTC. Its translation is CASSLGAVREQYF.

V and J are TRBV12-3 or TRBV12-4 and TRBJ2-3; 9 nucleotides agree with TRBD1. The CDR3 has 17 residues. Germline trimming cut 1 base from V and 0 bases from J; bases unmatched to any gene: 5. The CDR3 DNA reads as TGTGCCAGCAGTTTAGGAGGGGGGACAGGGAGCACAGATACGCAGTATTTT. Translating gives CASSLGGGTGSTDTQYF.

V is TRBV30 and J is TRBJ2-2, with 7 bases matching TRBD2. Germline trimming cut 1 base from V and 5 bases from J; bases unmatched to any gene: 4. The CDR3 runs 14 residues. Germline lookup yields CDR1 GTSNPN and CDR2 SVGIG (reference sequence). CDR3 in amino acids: CAWSELRGTGELFF. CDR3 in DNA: TGTGCCTGGAGTGAACTGCGGGGGACCGGGGAGCTGTTTTTT.

CDR3 coding DNA: TGCGCCAGCAGCTACGCCCCGGCTAGCGGTAACACCGGGGAGCTGTTTTTT. Its protein product is CASSYAPASGNTGELFF. V gene TRBV5-1 combines with J gene TRBJ2-2; TRBD2 matches at 7 bases. Trimming removed 3 bases from V and 2 bases from J; junction bases left unmatched: 10. The CDR3 is 17 amino acids. Per the germline V gene, CDR1 is SGHRS and CDR2 is YFSETQ.

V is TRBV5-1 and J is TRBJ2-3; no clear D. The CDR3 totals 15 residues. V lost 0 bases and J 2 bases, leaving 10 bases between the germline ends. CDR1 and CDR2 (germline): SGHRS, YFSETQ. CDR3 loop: CASSLARYDTDTQYF. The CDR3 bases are TGCGCCAGCAGCTTGGCCAGGTATGACACAGATACGCAGTATTTT.

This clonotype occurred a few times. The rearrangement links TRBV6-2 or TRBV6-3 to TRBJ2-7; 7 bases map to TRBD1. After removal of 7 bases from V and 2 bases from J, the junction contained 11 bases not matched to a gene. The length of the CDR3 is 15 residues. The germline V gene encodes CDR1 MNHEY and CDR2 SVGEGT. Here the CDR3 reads CASISRRTGPYEQYF. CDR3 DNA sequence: TGTGCCAGCATCTCCCGGCGGACAGGCCCCTACGAGCAGTACTTC.

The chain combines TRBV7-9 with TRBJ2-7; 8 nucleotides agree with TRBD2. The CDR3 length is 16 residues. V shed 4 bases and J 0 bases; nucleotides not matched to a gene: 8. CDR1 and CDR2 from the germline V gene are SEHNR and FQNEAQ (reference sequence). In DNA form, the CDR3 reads TGTGCCAGCAGCTCCGGGAGGGGGGGCTCCTCCTACGAGCAGTACTTC. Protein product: CASSSGRGGSSYEQYF.

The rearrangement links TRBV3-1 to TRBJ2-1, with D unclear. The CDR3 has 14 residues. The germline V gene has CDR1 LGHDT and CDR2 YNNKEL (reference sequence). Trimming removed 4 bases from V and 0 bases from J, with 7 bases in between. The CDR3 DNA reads TGTGCCAGCAGCCTCGCCACCTCCTACAATGAGCAGTTCTTC. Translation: CASSLATSYNEQFF.

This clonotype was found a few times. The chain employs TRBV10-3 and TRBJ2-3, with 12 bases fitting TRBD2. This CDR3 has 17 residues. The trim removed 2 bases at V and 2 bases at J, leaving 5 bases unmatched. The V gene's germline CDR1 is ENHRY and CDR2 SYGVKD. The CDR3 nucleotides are TGTGCCATCAGTGAGCCTAGCGGGGGGGCCCTCACAGATACGCAGTATTTT. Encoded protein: CAISEPSGGALTDTQYF.

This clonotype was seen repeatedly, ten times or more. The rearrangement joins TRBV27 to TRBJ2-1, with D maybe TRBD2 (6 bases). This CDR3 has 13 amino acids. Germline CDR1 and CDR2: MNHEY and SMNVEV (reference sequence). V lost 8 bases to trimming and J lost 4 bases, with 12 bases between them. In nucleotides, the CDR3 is TGTGCCAGCGGCGGGGTCCCATACAATGAGCAGTTCTTC. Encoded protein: CASGGVPYNEQFF.

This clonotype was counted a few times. CDR3 amino acids: CASSPRRGFTDTQYF. The CDR3 DNA reads TGTGCCAGCAGCCCCCGCCGGGGCTTCACAGATACGCAGTATTTT. The chain carries TRBV7-8 and TRBJ2-3, with D perhaps assigned TRBD1 or TRBD2 (5 bases each). This CDR3 comprises 15 residues. Looked up from germline, CDR1 is SGHVS and CDR2 is FQNEAQ. V was pared by 5 bases and J by 2 bases, with 14 bases between.

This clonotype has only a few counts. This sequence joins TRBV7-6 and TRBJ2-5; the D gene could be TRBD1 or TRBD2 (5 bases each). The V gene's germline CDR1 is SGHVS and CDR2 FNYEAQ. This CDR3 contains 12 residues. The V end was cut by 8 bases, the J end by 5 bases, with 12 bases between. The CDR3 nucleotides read TGTGCCAGCGGGGACGTGGGGGAGACCCAGTACTTC. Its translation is CASGDVGETQYF.

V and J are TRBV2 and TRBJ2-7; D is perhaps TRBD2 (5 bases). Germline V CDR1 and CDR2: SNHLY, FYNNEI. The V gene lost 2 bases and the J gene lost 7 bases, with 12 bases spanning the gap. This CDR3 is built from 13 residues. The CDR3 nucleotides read TGTGCCAGCAGTGAATGGACCGGGGAAGAGCAGTACTTC. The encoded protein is CASSEWTGEEQYF.

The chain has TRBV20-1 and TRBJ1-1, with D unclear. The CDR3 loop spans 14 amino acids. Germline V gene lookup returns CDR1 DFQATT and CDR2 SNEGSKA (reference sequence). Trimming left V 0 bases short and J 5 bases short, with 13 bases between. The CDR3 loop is CSARDYIGRTEAFF. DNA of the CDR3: TGCAGTGCTAGAGATTATATCGGACGGACTGAAGCTTTCTTT.

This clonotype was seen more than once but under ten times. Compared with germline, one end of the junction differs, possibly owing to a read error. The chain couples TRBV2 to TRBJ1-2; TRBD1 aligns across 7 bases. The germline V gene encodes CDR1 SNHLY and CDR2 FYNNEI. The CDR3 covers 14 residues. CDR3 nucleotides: TGTGCCAGCACTGAACAGGGGCGCAGCTATGGCTACACCTTC. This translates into CASTEQGRSYGYTF. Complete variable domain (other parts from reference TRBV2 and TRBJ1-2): EPEVTQTPSHQVTQMGQEVILRCVPISNHLYFYWYRQILGQKVEFLVSFYNNEISEKSEIFDDQFSVERPDGSNFTLKIRSTKLEDSAMYFCASTEQGRSYGYTFGSGTRLTVV.

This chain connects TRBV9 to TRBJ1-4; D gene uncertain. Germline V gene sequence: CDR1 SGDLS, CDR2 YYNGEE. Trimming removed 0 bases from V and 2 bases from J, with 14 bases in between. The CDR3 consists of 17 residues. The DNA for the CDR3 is TGTGCCAGCAGCGTAGGACCAAACGGTGGGACTAATGAAAAACTGTTTTTT. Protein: CASSVGPNGGTNEKLFF.

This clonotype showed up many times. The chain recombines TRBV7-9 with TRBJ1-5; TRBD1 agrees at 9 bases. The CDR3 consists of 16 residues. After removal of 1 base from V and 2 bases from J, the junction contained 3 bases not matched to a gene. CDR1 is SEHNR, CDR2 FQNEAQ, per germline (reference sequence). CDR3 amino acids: CASSLDRGRGNQPQHF. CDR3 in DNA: TGTGCCAGCAGCTTAGACAGGGGGCGAGGCAATCAGCCCCAGCATTTT. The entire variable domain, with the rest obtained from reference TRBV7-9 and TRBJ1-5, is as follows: DTGVSQNPRHKITKRGQNVTFRCDPISEHNRLYWYRQTLGQGPEFLTYFQNEAQLEKSRLLSDRFSAERPKGSFSTLEIQRTEQGDSAMYLCASSLDRGRGNQPQHFGDGTRLSIL.

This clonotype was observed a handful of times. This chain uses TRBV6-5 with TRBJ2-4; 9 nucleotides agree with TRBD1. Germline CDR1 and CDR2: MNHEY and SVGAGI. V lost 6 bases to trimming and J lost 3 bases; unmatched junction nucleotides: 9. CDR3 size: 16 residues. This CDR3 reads CASSTTGGGGKNIQYF. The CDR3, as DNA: TGTGCCAGCAGCACTACAGGGGGCGGGGGCAAAAACATTCAGTACTTC.